This record covers a single TCR beta chain. Relative to its sample, this clone is medium-sized (0.01 to 0.1%). This receptor's antigen is unknown. There are no base qualities to consult, and no much larger clone falls within one base. Patients with a history of autoimmune disease or receiving systemic immunosuppression were excluded from the trial. Peripheral blood for TCR sequencing was collected from all dose cohorts at baseline, on cycle 4 day 1, and on cycle 7 day 1. Samples were obtained from an open-label, multicenter, first-in-human phase I dose-escalation trial of ivuxolimab. The trial enrolled adults with locally advanced or metastatic head and neck squamous cell, hepatocellular, melanoma or renal cell carcinoma. CD4+ and CD8+ T cells were sorted separately from peripheral blood before TCR sequencing. Inclusive of the bounding cysteine and phenylalanine, the CDR3 is 14 residues long. Only the CDR3 portion is preserved as DNA: 42 bases, with reading frame beginning at the first base. Via the germline V gene (reference sequence), CDR1 is SEHNR and CDR2 FQNEAQ. V sheds 5 bases and J sheds 1 base, leaving 12 bases between their ends.

Genomic DNA was extracted from sorted cells for sequencing of the TCRbeta CDR3 region. The immunoSEQ Assay was used to sequence the TCRbeta CDR3 regions. Entries here come from immuneACCESS through TCRdb and include only in-frame sequences with V and J called. Some clones fail to appear in such tables; in the studies checked, an unresolved V gene covers under half of the shortfall, and the cause of the remainder is unknown. The sample contains about 20,000 clones, around 71% of them found a single time. The top ten hold roughly 16% of the sample. This sample stems from a study of OX40 agonist ivuxolimab in advanced cancers. Broadly, across the study: The costimulatory receptor OX40 (CD134) was targeted by ivuxolimab, a fully human IgG2 agonistic monoclonal antibody. In the dose-escalation cohort, around four fifths of patients were male, and the mean age was roughly 60 years with a range of roughly 23 to 79. The paper covers the monotherapy dose-escalation part of the phase I ivuxolimab trial, which included N = 52 patients. Of the 52 patients in dose escalation, around 19 had hepatocellular carcinoma, some 15 had melanoma, 9 had renal cell carcinoma and 9 had head and neck cancer. Partial responses occurred in three dose-escalation patients, of whom one had hepatocellular carcinoma and two had cutaneous melanoma. Intravenous ivuxolimab was administered to patients every 2 weeks at six dose levels: 0.01, 0.1, 0.3, 1.5, 3 and 10 mg/kg. Prior anti-PD-1, anti-PD-L1 or anti-CTLA-4 therapy was permitted, and roughly two fifths of dose-escalation patients had received checkpoint inhibitors. Peripheral TCRbeta sequencing aimed to test whether ivuxolimab altered TCR sequence diversity and caused clonal T-cell expansion.

The research as a whole found: Clonal expansion of both CD4+ and CD8+ blood T cells was observed from baseline to week 6 at doses 0.1 to 3.0 mg/kg. Antigen specificity was not determined for the clonally expanded peripheral T cells. After ivuxolimab, expanded clones were on average more numerous among CD8+ T cells than among CD4+ T cells. In the 0.1-3.0 mg/kg groups, partial responders had among the lowest normalized peripheral clonal expansion, particularly in CD8+ T cells. Low levels of normalized T-cell clonal expansion were also seen in some nonresponding patients.

The material sequenced was CD4+ or CD8+ T cells sorted from blood, taken in a trial of the OX40 agonist ivuxolimab. The source is an adult with an advanced solid tumor such as melanoma, head and neck, liver or kidney cancer. The V and J segments used are TRBV7-9 and TRBJ2-7; no D gene is confidently identified. The DNA sequence is given as TGTGCCAGCAGCCAAACGACGGAATCCTACGAGCAGTACTTC. The translation is CASSQTTESYEQYF.